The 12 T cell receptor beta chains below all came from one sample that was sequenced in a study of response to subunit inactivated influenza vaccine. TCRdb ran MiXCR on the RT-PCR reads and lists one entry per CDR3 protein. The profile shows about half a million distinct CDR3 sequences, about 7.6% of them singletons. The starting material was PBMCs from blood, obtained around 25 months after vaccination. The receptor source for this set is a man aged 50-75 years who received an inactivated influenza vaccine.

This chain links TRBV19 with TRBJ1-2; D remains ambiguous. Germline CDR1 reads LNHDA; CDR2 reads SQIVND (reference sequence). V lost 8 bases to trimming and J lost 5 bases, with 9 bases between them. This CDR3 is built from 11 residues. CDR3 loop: CASASEYGYTF. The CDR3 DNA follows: TGTGCCAGTGCGTCGGAGTATGGCTACACCTTC. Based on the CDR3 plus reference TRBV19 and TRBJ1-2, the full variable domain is DGGITQSPKYLFRKEGQNVTLSCEQNLNHDAMYWYRQDPGQGLRLIYYSQIVNDFQKGDIAEGYSVSREKKESFPLTVTSAQKNPTAFYLCASASEYGYTFGSGTRLTVV.

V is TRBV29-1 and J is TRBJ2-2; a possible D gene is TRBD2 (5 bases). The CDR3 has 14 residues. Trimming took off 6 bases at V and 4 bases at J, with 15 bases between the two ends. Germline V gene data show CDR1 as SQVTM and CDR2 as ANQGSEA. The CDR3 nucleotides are TGCAGCGTCGCACTAGATTGGGGCACCGGGGAGCTGTTTTTT. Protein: CSVALDWGTGELFF.

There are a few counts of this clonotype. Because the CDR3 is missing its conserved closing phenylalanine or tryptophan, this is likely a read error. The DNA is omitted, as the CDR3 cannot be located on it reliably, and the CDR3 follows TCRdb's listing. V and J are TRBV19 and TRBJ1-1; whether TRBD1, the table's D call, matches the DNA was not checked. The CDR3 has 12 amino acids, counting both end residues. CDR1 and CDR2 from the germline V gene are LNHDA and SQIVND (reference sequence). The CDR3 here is CASSIPDGAQTI.

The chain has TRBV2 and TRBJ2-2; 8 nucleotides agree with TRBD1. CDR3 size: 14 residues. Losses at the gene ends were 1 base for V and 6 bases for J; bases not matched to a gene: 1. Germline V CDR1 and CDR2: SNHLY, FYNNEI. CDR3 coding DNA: TGTGCCAGCAGTGAAGACAGGGGGTCCGGGGAGCTGTTTTTT. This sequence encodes CASSEDRGSGELFF. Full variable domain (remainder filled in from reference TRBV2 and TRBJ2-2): EPEVTQTPSHQVTQMGQEVILRCVPISNHLYFYWYRQILGQKVEFLVSFYNNEISEKSEIFDDQFSVERPDGSNFTLKIRSTKLEDSAMYFCASSEDRGSGELFFGEGSRLTVL.

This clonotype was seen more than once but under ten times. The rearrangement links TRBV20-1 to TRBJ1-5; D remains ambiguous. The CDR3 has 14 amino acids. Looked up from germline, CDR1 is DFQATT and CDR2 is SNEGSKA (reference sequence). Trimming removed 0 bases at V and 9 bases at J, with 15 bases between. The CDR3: CSARDVAVGRPQHF. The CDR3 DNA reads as TGCAGTGCTAGAGATGTGGCAGTTGGTCGGCCCCAGCATTTT.

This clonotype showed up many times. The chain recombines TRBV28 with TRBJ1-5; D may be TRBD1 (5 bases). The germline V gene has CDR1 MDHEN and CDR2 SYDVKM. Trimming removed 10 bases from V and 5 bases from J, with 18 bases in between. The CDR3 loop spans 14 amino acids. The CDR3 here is CATWTLSTDQPQHF. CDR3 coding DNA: TGTGCCACCTGGACACTAAGCACGGATCAGCCCCAGCATTTT.

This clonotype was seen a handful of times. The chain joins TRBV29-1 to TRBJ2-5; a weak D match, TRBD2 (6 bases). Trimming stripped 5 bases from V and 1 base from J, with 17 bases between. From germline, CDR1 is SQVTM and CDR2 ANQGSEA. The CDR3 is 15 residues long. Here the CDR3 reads CSVSTRGSPQETQYF. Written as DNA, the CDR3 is TGCAGCGTTTCGACTAGAGGGTCCCCCCAAGAGACCCAGTACTTC. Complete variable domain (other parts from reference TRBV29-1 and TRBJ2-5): SAVISQKPSRDICQRGTSLTIQCQVDSQVTMMFWYRQQPGQSLTLIATANQGSEATYESGFVIDKFPISRPNLTFSTLTVSNMSPEDSSIYLCSVSTRGSPQETQYFGPGTRLLVL.

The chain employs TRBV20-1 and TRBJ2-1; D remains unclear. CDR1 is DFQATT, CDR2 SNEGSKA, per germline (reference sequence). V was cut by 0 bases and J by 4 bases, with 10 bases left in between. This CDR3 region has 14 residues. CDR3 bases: TGCAGTGCTAGAGATTTGGCGGAGTACAATGAGCAGTTCTTC. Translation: CSARDLAEYNEQFF.

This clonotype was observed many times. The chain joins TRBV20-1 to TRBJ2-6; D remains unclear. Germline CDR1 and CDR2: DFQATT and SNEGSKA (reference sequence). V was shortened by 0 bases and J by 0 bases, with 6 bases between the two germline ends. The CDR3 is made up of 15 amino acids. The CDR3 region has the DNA TGCAGTGCTAGAGATCACCGCTCTGGGGCCAACGTCCTGACTTTC. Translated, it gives CSARDHRSGANVLTF.

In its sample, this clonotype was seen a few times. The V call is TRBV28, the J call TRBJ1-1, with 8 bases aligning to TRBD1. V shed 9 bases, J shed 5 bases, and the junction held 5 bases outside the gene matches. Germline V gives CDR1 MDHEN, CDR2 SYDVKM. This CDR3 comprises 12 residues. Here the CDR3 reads CASRQGRTEAFF. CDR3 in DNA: TGTGCCAGTCGACAGGGGAGGACTGAAGCTTTCTTT.

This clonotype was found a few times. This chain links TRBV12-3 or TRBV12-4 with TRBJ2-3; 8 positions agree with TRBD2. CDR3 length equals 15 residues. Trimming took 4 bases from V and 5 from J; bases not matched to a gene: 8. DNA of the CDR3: TGTGCCAGCAGTTGGGGACTAGTGGCACGAGATACGCAGTATTTT. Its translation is CASSWGLVARDTQYF.

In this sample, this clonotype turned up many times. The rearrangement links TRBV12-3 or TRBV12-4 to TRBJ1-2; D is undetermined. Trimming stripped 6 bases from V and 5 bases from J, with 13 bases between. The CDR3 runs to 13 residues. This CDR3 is CASSRLPQYGYTF. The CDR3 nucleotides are TGTGCCAGCAGCCGCCTCCCCCAATATGGCTACACCTTC.